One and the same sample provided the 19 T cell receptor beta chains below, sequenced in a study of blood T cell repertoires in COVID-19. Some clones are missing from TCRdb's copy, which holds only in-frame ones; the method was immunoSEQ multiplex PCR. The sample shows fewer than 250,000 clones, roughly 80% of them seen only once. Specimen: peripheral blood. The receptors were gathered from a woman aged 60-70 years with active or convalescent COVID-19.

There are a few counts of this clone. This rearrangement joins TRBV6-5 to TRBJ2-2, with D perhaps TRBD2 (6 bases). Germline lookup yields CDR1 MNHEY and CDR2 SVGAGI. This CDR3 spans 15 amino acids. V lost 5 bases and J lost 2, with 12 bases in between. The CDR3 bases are TGTGCCAGCAGTAGACTAGTCACTAACACCGGGGAGCTGTTTTTT. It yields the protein CASSRLVTNTGELFF.

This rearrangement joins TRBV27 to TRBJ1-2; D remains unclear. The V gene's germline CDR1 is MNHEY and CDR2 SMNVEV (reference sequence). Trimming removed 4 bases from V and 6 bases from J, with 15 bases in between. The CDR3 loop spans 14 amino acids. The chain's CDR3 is CASSSRIGSNGYTF. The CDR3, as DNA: TGTGCCAGCAGTTCGCGTATAGGGAGCAATGGCTACACCTTC.

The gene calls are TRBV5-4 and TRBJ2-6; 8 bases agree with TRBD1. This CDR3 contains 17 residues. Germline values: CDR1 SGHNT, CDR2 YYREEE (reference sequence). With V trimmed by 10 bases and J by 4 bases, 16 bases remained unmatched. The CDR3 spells CAARRPGGAEGANVLTF. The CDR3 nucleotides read TGTGCCGCCAGGAGGCCAGGGGGCGCGGAAGGGGCCAACGTCCTGACTTTC.

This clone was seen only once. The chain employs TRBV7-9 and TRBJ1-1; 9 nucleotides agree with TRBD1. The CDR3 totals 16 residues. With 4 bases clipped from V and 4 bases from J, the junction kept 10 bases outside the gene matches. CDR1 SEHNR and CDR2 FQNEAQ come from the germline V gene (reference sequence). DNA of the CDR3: TGTGCCAGCAGCTCAGCCGGGACAGGGAGGAGCACTGAAGCTTTCTTT. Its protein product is CASSSAGTGRSTEAFF.

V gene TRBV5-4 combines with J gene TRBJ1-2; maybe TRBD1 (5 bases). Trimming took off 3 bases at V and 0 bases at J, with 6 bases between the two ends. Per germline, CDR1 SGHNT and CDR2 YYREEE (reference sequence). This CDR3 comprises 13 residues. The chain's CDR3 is CASSSTANYGYTF. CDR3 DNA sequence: TGTGCCAGCAGCTCGACAGCTAACTATGGCTACACCTTC.

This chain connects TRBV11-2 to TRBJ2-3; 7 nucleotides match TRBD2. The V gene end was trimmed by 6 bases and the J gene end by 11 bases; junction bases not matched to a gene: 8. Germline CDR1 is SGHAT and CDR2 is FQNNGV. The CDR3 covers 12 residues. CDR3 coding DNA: TGTGCCAGCAGACACCAGCGGGGAATGCAGTATTTT. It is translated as CASRHQRGMQYF.

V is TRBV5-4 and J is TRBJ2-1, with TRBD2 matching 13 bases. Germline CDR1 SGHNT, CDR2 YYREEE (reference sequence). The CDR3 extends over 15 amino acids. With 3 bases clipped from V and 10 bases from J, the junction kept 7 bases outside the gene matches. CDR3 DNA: TGTGCCAGCAGCTCCGGACTAGCGGGAGAAGAGGAGCAGTTCTTC. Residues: CASSSGLAGEEEQFF.

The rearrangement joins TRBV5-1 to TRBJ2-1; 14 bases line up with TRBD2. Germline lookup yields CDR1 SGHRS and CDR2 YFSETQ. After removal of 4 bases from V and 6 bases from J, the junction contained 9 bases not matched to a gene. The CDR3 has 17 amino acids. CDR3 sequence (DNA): TGCGCCAGCAGCGTGACTAGCGGGGGGGCTCAGAGCAATGAGCAGTTCTTC. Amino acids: CASSVTSGGAQSNEQFF.

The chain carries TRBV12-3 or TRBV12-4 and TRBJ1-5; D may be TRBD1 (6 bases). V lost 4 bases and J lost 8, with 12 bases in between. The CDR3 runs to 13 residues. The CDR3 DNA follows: TGTGCCAGCAGTTCCGGACAGTCGGAGCCCCAGCATTTT. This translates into CASSSGQSEPQHF.

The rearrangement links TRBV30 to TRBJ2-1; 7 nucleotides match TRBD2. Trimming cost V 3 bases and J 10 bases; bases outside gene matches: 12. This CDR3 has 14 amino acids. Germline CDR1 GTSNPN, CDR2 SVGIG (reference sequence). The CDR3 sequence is CAWSAERDSLEQFF. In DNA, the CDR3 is TGTGCCTGGAGCGCGGAGCGGGACTCTCTAGAGCAGTTCTTC.

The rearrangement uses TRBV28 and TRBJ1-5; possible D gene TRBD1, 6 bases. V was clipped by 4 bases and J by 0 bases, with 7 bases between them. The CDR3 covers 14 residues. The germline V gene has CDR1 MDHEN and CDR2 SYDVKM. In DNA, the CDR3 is TGTGCCAGCAGTTCGGACAGTAGCAATCAGCCCCAGCATTTT. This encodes CASSSDSSNQPQHF.

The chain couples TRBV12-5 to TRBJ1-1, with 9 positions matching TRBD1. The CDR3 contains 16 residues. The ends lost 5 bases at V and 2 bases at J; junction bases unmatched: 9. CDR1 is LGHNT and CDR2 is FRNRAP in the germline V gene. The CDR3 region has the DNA TGTGCTAGTGGTCCTATTCGGGACAGGGAAAACACTGAAGCTTTCTTT. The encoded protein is CASGPIRDRENTEAFF.

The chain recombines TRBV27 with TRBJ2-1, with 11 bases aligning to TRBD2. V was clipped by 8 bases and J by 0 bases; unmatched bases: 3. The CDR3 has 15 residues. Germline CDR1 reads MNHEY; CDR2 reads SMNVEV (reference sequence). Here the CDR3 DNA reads TGTGCCAGCGCTAGCGGGGGGATCTCCTACAATGAGCAGTTCTTC. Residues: CASASGGISYNEQFF.

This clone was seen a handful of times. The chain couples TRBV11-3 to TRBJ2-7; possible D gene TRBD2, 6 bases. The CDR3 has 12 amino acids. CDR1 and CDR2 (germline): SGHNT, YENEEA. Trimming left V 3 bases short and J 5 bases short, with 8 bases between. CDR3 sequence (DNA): TGTGCCAGCAGCTTCCGGGAGCACGAGCAGTACTTC. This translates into CASSFREHEQYF.

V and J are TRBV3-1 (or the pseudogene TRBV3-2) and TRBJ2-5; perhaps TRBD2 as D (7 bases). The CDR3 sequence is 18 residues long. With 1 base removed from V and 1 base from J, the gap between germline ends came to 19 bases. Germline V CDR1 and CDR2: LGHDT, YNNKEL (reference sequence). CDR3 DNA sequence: TGTGCCAGCAGCCAAGTACCGGGCCGGGGGGCTTTCCAAGAGACCCAGTACTTC. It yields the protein CASSQVPGRGAFQETQYF.

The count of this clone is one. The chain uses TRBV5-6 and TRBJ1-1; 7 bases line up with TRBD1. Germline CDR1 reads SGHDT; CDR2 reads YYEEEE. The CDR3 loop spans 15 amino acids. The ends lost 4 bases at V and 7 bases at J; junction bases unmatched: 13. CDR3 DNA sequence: TGTGCCAGCAGCCTCCATCCGACAGGGCGGGATGAAGCTTTCTTT. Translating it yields CASSLHPTGRDEAFF. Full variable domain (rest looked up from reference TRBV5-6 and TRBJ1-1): DAGVTQSPTHLIKTRGQQVTLRCSPKSGHDTVSWYQQALGQGPQFIFQYYEEEERQRGNFPDRFSGHQFPNYSSELNVNALLLGDSALYLCASSLHPTGRDEAFFGQGTRLTVV.

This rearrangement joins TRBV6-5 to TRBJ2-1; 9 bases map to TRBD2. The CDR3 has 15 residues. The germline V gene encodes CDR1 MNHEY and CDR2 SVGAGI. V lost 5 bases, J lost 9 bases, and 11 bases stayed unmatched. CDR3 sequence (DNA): TGTGCCAGCAGTACCCCTAGCGTTAGCGGGGGTGAGCAGTTCTTC. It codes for CASSTPSVSGGEQFF.

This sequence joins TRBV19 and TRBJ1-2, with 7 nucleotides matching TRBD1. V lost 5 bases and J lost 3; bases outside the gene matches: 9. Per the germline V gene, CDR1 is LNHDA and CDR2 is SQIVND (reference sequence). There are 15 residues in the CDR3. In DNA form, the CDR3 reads TGTGCCAGTAGTCCCAGACAGGGCGGAGACTATGGCTACACCTTC. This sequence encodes CASSPRQGGDYGYTF.

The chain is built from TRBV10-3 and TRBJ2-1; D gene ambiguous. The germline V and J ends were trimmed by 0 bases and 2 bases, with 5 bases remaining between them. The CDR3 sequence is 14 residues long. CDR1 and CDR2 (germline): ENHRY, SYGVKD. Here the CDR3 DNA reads TGTGCCATCAGTGAGTCGAGAGCCTACAATGAGCAGTTCTTC. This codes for CAISESRAYNEQFF.